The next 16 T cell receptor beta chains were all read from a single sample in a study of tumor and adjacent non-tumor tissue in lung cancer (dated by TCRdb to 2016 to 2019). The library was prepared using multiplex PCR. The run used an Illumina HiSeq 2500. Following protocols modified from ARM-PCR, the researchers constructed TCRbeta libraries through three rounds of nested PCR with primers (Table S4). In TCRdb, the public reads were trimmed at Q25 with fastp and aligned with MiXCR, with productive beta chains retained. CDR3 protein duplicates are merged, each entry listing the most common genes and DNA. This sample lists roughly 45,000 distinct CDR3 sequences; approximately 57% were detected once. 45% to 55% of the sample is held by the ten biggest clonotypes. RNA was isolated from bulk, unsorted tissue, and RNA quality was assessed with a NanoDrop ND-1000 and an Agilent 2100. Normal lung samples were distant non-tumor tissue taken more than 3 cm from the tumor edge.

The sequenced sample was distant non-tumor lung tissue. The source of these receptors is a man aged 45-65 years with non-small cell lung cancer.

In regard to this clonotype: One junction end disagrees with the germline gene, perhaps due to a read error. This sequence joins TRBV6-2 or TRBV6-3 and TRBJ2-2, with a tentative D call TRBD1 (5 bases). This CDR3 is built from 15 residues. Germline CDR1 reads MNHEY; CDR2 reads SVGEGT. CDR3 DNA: TGTGCCAGCAAAGGGGTCTTCGCGAACATCGGGGAGCTGTTTTTT. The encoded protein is CASKGVFANIGELFF.

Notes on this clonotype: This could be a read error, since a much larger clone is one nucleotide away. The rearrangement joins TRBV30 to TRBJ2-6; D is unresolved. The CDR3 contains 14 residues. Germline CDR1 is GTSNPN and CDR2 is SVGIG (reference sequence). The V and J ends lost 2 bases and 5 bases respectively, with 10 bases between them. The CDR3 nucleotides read TGTGCCTGGAGTCTCAACTCCAGGGCCAACGTCCTGACTTTC. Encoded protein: CAWSLNSRANVLTF.

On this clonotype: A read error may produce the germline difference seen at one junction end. Here the CDR3 DNA reads TGTACCAGCATCGCGGACAGGCCCGAGGCTTTCTTT. Translating it yields CTSIADRPEAFF. The rearrangement links TRBV6-1 to TRBJ1-1, with TRBD1 matching over 7 bases. CDR3 length equals 12 residues. CDR1 and CDR2 from the germline V gene are MNHNS and SASEGT.

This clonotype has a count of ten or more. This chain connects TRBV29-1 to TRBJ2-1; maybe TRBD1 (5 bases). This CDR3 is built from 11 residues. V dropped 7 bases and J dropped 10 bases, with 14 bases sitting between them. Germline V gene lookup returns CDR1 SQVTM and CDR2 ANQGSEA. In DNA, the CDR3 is TGCAGCGCTGTTCAGGGATCCGAGCAGTTCTTC. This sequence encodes CSAVQGSEQFF.

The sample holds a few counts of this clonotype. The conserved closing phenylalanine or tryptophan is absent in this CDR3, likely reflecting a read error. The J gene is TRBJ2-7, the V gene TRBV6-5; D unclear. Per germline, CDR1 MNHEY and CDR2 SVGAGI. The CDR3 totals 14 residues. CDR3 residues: CPSRSRPYTYEQYS. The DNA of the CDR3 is TGTCCCAGCAGGAGTAGGCCTTATACCTACGAGCAGTACTCC.

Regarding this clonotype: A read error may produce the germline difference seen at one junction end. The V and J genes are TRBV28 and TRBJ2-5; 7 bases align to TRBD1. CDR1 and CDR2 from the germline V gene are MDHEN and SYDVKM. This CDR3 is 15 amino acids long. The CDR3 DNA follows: TGTGCCAGCAGTTTAAGCTACAGGGGCCAAGAGCCCCAGTACTTC. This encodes CASSLSYRGQEPQYF.

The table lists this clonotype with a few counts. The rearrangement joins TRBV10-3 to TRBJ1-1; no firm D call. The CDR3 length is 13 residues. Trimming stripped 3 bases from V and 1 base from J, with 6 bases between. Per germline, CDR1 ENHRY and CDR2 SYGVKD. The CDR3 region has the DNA TGTGCCATCAGTGAAATAGGGAACACTGAAGCTTTCTTT. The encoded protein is CAISEIGNTEAFF.

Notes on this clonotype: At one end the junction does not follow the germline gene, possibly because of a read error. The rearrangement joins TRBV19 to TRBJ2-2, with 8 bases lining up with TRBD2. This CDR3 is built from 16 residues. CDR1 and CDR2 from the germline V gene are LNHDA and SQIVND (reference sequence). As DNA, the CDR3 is TGTGTCAGTAGTATAGTCCTAGCGGGTCCCACCGGTGAGCTGTTTTTT. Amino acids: CVSSIVLAGPTGELFF.

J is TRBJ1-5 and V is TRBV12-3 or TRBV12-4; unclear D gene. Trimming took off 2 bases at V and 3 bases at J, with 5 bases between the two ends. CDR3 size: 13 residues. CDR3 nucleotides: TGTGCCAGCAGTTTATTCAACAATCAGCCCCAGCATTTT. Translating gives CASSLFNNQPQHF.

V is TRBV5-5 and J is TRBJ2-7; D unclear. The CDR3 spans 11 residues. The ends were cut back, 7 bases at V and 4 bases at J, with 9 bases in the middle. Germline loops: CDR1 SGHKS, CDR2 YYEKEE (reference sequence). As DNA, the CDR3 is TGTGCCAGCCGGACGCAGTACGAGCAGTACTTC. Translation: CASRTQYEQYF.

The CDR3 spells CASSTFPYRYTF. CDR3 coding DNA: TGTGCCAGCAGCACATTCCCGTATCGTTACACCTTC. The rearrangement links TRBV6-1 to TRBJ1-2, with unresolved D. Germline values: CDR1 MNHNS, CDR2 SASEGT. This CDR3 has 12 amino acids. Trimming took off 6 bases at V and 11 bases at J, with 16 bases between the two ends.

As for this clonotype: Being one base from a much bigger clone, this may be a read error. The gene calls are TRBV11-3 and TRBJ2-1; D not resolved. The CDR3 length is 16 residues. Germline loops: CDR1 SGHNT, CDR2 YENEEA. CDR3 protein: CANSPRPRSSYNEQFF. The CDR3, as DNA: TGTGCCAACAGCCCAAGACCTAGGAGCTCCTACAATGAGCAGTTCTTC.

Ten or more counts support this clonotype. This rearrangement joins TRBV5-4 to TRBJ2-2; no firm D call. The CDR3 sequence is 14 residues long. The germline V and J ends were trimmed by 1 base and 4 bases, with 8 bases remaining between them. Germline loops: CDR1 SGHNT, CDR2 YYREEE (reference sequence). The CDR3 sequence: CASSLMTLTGELFF. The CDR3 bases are TGTGCCAGCAGCTTGATGACCCTCACCGGGGAGCTGTTTTTT.

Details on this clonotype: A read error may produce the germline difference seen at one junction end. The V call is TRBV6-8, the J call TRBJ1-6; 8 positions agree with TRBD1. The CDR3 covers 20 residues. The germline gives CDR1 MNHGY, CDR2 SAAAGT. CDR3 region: CASSAFFVRQGIVYNTPLHF. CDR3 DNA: TGTGCCAGCAGTGCCTTTTTCGTTAGACAGGGGATAGTTTATAATACACCCCTCCACTTT.

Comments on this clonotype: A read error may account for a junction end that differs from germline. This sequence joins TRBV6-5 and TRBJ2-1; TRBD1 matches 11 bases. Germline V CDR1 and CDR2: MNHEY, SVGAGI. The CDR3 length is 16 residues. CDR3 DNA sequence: TGTGCCAGCAGTTCGGGACAGGGGGACTCCTACAATGAGGAGTTCTTC. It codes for CASSSGQGDSYNEEFF.

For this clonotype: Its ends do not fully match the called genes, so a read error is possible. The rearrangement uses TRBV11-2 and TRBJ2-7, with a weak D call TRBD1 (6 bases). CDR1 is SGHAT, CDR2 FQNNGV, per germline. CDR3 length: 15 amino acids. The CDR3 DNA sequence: TGTGCCAGCAGGTCAGAGACAGGTAGAACCTACGAGCAGAACTTC. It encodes CASRSETGRTYEQNF.